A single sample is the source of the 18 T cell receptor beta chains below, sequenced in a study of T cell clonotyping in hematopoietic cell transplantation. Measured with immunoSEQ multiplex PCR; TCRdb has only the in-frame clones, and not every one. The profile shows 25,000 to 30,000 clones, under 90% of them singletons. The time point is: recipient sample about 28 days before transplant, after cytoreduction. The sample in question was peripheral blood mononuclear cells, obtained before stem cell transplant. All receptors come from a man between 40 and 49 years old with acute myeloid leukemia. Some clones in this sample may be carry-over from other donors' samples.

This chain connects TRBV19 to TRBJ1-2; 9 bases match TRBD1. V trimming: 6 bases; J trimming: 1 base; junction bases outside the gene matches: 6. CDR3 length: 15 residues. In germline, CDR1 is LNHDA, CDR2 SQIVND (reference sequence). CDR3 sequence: CASRMTGGFNYGYTF. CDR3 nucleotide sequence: TGTGCCAGTAGGATGACAGGGGGATTTAACTATGGCTACACCTTC.

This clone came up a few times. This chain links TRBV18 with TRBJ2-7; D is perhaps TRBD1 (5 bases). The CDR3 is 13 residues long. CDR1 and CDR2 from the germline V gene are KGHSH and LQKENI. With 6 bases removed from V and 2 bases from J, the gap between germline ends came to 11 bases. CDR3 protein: CASSSQGAYEQYF. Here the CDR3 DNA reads TGTGCCAGCTCCTCGCAGGGTGCCTACGAGCAGTACTTC.

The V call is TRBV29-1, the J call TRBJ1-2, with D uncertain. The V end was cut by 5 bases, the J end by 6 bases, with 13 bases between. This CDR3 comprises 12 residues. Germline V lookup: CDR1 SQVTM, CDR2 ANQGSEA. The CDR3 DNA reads TGCAGCGTTTTCGGCAGGTTTAATGGCTACACCTTC. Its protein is CSVFGRFNGYTF. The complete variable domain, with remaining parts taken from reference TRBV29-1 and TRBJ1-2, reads SAVISQKPSRDICQRGTSLTIQCQVDSQVTMMFWYRQQPGQSLTLIATANQGSEATYESGFVIDKFPISRPNLTFSTLTVSNMSPEDSSIYLCSVFGRFNGYTFGSGTRLTVV.

This chain's CDR3 is CASSELSSIPGNTIYF. CDR3 DNA: TGTGCCAGCAGTGAACTCTCCTCCATCCCTGGAAACACCATATATTTT. J is TRBJ1-3 and V is TRBV6-1, with D unclear. This CDR3 spans 16 amino acids. CDR1 is MNHNS and CDR2 is SASEGT in the germline V gene. V lost 2 bases, J lost 2 bases, and 13 bases lay in between.

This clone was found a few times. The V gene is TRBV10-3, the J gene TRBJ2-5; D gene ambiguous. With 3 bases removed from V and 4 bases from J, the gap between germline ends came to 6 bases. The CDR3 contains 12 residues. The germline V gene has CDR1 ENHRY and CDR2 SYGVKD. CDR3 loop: CAISDIRETQYF. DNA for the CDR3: TGTGCCATCAGTGACATCCGAGAGACCCAGTACTTC.

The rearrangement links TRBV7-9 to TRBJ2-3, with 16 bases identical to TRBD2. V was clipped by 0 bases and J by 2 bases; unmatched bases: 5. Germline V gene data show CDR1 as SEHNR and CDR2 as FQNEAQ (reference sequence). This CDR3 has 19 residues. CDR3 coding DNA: TGTGCCAGCAGCTTAGCGGCCGGGACTAGCGGGGGGGTCACAGATACGCAGTATTTT. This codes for CASSLAAGTSGGVTDTQYF.

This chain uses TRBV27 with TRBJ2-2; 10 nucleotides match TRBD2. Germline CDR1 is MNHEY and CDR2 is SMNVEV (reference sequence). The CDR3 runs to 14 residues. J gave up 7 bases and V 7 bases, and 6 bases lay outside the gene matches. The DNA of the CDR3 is TGTGCCAGCAAAGCGGGGGGGCCTAACGGGGAGCTGTTTTTT. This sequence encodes CASKAGGPNGELFF.

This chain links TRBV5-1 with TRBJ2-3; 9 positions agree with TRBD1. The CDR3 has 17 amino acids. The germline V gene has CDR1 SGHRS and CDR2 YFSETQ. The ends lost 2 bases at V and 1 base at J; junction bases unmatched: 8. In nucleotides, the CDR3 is TGCGCCAGCAGCTTCCGGGACAGGGTCCGGGGCACAGATACGCAGTATTTT. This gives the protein CASSFRDRVRGTDTQYF.

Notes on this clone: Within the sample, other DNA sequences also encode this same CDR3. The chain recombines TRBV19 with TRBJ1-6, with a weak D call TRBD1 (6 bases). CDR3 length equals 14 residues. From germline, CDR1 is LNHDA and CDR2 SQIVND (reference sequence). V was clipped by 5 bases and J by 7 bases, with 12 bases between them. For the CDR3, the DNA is TGTGCCAGTAGTCTCCAGGGGTCAAATTCACCCCTCCACTTT. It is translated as CASSLQGSNSPLHF.

The CDR3 region is CASSLWFYAGQGEVQYF. The CDR3 DNA sequence: TGTGCCAGCAGCTTGTGGTTCTATGCGGGACAGGGGGAAGTGCAGTACTTC. The chain is built from TRBV5-6 and TRBJ2-7; 11 bases are a match to TRBD1. The length of the CDR3 is 17 residues. CDR1 is SGHDT, CDR2 YYEEEE, per germline. The V gene end was trimmed by 1 base and the J gene end by 9 bases; junction bases not matched to a gene: 15. The full variable domain, rest sourced from reference TRBV5-6 and TRBJ2-7, is DAGVTQSPTHLIKTRGQQVTLRCSPKSGHDTVSWYQQALGQGPQFIFQYYEEEERQRGNFPDRFSGHQFPNYSSELNVNALLLGDSALYLCASSLWFYAGQGEVQYFGPGTRLTVT.

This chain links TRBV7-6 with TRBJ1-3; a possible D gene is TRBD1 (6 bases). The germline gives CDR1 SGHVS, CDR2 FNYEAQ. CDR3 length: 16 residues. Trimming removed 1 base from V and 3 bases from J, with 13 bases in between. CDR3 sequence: CASSLVSGANGNTIYF. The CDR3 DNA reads TGTGCCAGCAGCTTAGTGTCGGGGGCTAATGGAAACACCATATATTTT.

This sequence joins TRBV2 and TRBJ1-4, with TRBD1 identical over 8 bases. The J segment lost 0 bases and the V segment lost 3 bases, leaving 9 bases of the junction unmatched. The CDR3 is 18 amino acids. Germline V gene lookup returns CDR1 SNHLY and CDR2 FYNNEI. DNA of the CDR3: TGTGCCAGCAGTGATACGGACAGGGCTACGGCAACTAATGAAAAACTGTTTTTT. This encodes CASSDTDRATATNEKLFF.

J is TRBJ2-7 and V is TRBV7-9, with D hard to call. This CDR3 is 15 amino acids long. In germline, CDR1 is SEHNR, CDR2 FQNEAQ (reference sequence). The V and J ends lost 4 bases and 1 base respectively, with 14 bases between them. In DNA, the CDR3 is TGTGCCAGCAGCTCCCATCTCTCTTTGTCCTACGAGCAGTACTTC. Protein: CASSSHLSLSYEQYF. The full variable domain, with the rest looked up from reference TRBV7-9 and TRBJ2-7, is DTGVSQNPRHKITKRGQNVTFRCDPISEHNRLYWYRQTLGQGPEFLTYFQNEAQLEKSRLLSDRFSAERPKGSFSTLEIQRTEQGDSAMYLCASSSHLSLSYEQYFGPGTRLTVT.

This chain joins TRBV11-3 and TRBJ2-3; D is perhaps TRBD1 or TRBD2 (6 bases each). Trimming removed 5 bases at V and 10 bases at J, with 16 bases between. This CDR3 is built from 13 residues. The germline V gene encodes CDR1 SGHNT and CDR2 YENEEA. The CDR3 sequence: CASSQGGTLAQYF. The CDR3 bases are TGTGCCAGCAGCCAAGGGGGGACTTTGGCGCAGTATTTT. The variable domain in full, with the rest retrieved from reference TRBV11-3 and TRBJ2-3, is EAGVVQSPRYKIIEKKQPVAFWCNPISGHNTLYWYLQNLGQGPELLIRYENEEAVDDSQLPKDRFSAERLKGVDSTLKIQPAELGDSAVYLCASSQGGTLAQYFGPGTRLTVL.

The CDR3 region is CASSTRTGRGPNYGYTF. The CDR3 DNA reads TGTGCCAGCAGCACTAGGACGGGCCGTGGTCCTAACTATGGCTACACCTTC. The V gene is TRBV13, the J gene TRBJ1-2; D is unresolved. The V gene's germline CDR1 is PRHDT and CDR2 FYEKMQ (reference sequence). The CDR3 spans 17 residues. V lost 5 bases, J lost 0 bases, and 19 bases lay in between.

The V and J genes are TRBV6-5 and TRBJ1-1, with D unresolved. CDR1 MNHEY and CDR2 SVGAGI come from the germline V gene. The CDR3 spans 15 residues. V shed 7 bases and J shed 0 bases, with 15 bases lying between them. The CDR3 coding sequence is TGTGCCAGCAACACATTTGGGAGCATGAACACTGAAGCTTTCTTT. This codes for CASNTFGSMNTEAFF.

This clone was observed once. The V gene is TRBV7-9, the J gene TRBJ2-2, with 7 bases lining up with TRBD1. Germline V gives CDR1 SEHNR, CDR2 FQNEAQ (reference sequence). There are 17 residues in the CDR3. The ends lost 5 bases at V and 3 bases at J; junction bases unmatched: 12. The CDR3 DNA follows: TGTGCCAGCAGCCAAACGGGACAGAGGGGAGACACCGGGGAGCTGTTTTTT. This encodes CASSQTGQRGDTGELFF.

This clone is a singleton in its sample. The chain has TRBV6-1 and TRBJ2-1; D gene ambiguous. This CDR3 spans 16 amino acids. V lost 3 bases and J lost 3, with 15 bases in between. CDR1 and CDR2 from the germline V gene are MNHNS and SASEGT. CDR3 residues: CASSDAVAPNYNEQFF. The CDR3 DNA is TGTGCCAGCAGTGACGCTGTGGCGCCCAACTACAATGAGCAGTTCTTC.